This T cell receptor beta chain came from a study of T cells in Graves' hyperthyroidism and ophthalmopathy (dated by TCRdb to about 2019). The study in broad terms: Peripheral blood was collected at initial diagnosis, before any treatment. An independent validation cohort of 18 to 20 hyperthyroidism patients and 17 patients who later progressed to ophthalmopathy tested prospective prediction of ophthalmopathy. The approximately 90 discovery patients were divided at random into training and test sets in a 7:3 ratio. According to the paper, TCR Vbeta CDR3 sequencing was carried out on about 140 peripheral blood samples, which came from 40 to 45 ophthalmopathy, roughly 75 hyperthyroidism and roughly 17 progressor patients. To identify TCR V-J signatures that set the groups apart, the researchers used a discovery cohort of roughly 100 patients, made up of roughly 45 with Graves' ophthalmopathy and some 58 with stable Graves' hyperthyroidism. After blood sampling, hyperthyroidism patients were treated with methimazole at a starting dose of 30 mg daily, and ophthalmopathy patients were treated with high-dose intravenous methylprednisolone. In addition, the study compared T-cell repertoires in thyroid tissue and in blood from several Graves' hyperthyroidism patients.

Results the study describes overall, beyond this receptor: In cross-validation, a model built on a 13 V-J signature told ophthalmopathy apart from stable hyperthyroidism with 85% to 90% sensitivity and approximately 81% specificity, and in testing the same model reached 80%/75%. Sample size was not statistically predetermined, and investigators were not blinded to group allocation. Most expanded thyroid clonotypes (frequency above 0.001) were also found in blood, which suggests that blood repertoires may mirror thyroid immune responses. In validation, progression to ophthalmopathy was predicted by the model with about 70% sensitivity and 72% to 80% specificity, a median of approximately 6.5 months before onset.

Hyperthyroidism patients were aged 18 to 65 years and newly diagnosed, with disease duration of less than 2 months. Any patient with an uncontrolled infection, another autoimmune disease, pregnancy or lactation was excluded. Diagnoses relied on clinical symptoms, serum thyroxine and TRAb, thyroid ultrasound and orbital computed tomography. Blood from progressor patients was collected at the time of first diagnosis with hyperthyroidism, before any ophthalmopathy symptoms had appeared. PBMCs were separated from 10 ml of fresh peripheral blood using Ficoll-Paque density gradient centrifugation. Progressor patients were first diagnosed with Graves' hyperthyroidism and then developed ophthalmopathy during follow-up. Total RNA was extracted with Trizol reagent, and quality was checked on an Agilent 2100 Bioanalyzer. This clonotype was observed many times. What antigen it recognizes has not been identified. Base qualities were left out, and no much larger clone turns up one base away.

Amplification of TCR beta CDR3 regions was carried out from RNA transcripts. A first-round RT-PCR of the TCR CDR3 used the HTBI primer set with the Qiagen OneStep RT-PCR kit. Libraries were constructed in a second round of multiplex PCR, after which size selection and purification were carried out. Paired-end sequencing of the libraries was performed with 100 bp reads on an Illumina HiSeq2000. Per the authors' processing: Raw data were processed with SOAPnuke, discarding reads with adapters, uncalled bases, mean Phred below 15, or no exact constant-primer or identifier match. High-quality paired reads were merged using COPE v1.2.5, and each unique nucleotide sequence was defined as a clonotype. MiTCR v1.1 was used to align the clonotypes against IMGT TRBV, TRBD and TRBJ reference segments. Analysis was restricted to V-J combinations with a frequency above 0.0001, which covered roughly 99% of repertoires. A TCS score was defined as the ratio between F50 (clonal expansion) and ExV (chaos), using BLOSUM62-based TCRdist between CDR3 peptides within each V-J. Welch's t-statistics and random forest reduced around 510 V-J features to 13, which were used in a naive Bayes classifier (R e1071). In TCRdb, the public reads were trimmed at Q25 with fastp and aligned with MiXCR, with productive beta chains retained. A single entry per CDR3 protein holds the most common genes and DNA from its merged rows. The V and J calls were not made by the authors but by TCRdb's processing. The sample table shows roughly 38,000 distinct CDR3 sequences, and less than 50% are seen once. The ten largest make up about 6% of the sample.

From the germline V gene, CDR1 is SGHNT and CDR2 is YENEEA. The trim is 0 bases for V and 5 bases for J, with a gap of 8 bases between the germline ends. Spanning cysteine to phenylalanine, the CDR3 consists of 15 amino acids. CDR3 DNA only is kept here, 45 bases in frame from base 1. Sequenced sample: blood. The chain uses TRBV11-3 and TRBJ1-6, with the D gene call left open. The sequence was obtained from a woman between 45 and 65 years old with Graves' hyperthyroidism that later progressed to Graves' ophthalmopathy. The DNA is as follows: TGTGCCAGCAGCTTAGATTGGGGAAATAATTCACCCCTCCACTTT. The translation is CASSLDWGNNSPLHF.